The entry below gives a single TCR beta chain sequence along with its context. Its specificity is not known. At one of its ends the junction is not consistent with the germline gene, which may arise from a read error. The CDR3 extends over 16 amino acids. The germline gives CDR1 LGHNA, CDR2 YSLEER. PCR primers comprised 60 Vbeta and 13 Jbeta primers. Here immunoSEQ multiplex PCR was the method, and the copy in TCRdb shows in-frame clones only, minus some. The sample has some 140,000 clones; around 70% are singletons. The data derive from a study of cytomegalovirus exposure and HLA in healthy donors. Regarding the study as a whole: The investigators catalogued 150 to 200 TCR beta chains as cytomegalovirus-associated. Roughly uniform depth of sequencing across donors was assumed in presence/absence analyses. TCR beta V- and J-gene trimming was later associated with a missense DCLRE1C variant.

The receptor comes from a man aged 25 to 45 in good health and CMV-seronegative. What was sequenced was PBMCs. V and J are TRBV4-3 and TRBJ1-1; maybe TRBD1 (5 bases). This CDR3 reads CPSSQAVGVLYTEAFF. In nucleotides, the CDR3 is TGCCCCAGCAGCCAAGCCGTAGGGGTTTTGTACACTGAAGCTTTCTTT.